Each of the 10 T cell receptor beta chains below was sequenced from the same sample in a study of cytomegalovirus exposure and HLA in healthy donors. TCRdb's table, derived via immunoSEQ multiplex PCR, lists solely in-frame clones and lacks some. This sample has about 200,000 clones; 87% occur once, and the top ten carry roughly 2%. Sequencing used PBMCs. Receptors were obtained from a woman younger than 30 in good health and CMV-seropositive.

The chain links TRBV9 to TRBJ2-2, with D perhaps matching TRBD1 (5 bases). This CDR3 comprises 15 residues. Germline CDR1 is SGDLS and CDR2 is YYNGEE. The V end lost 0 bases, the J end lost 4 bases, and 10 bases lay between the germline ends. The CDR3 loop reads CASSVGGTSTGELFF. The CDR3 nucleotides are TGTGCCAGCAGCGTAGGGGGCACGAGCACCGGGGAGCTGTTTTTT.

The chain recombines TRBV9 with TRBJ2-7, with 14 bases identical to TRBD2. This CDR3 contains 17 residues. Trimming cost V 2 bases and J 3 bases; bases outside gene matches: 7. CDR1 is SGDLS and CDR2 is YYNGEE in the germline V gene. The CDR3 loop is CASSVGLAGAHSYEQYF. For the CDR3, the DNA is TGTGCCAGCAGCGTGGGACTAGCGGGAGCGCATAGCTACGAGCAGTACTTC.

The chain uses TRBV7-2 and TRBJ2-5; D is unresolved. CDR1 and CDR2 from the germline V gene are SGHTA and FQGNSA. Trimming shortened V by 3 bases and J by 0 bases, and 5 bases separated the two germline ends. The CDR3 length is 13 residues. CDR3 DNA sequence: TGTGCCAGCAGCTTTACGGACCAAGAGACCCAGTACTTC. This codes for CASSFTDQETQYF.

The chain links TRBV5-6 to TRBJ1-3; D uncertain. Germline-derived CDR1 and CDR2 are SGHDT and YYEEEE. The germline V and J ends were trimmed by 1 base and 2 bases, with 4 bases remaining between them. The length of the CDR3 is 13 residues. DNA of the CDR3: TGTGCCAGCAGCTTGCCTACTGGAAACACCATATATTTT. Its protein is CASSLPTGNTIYF.

CDR3 DNA: TGTGCCAGCAGCCATCCTAGCGGGAGACGCACAGATACGCAGTATTTT. Translation: CASSHPSGRRTDTQYF. The chain carries TRBV14 and TRBJ2-3; 10 nucleotides line up with TRBD2. J lost 1 base, V lost 3 bases, and 4 bases had no gene match. The germline V gene has CDR1 SGHDN and CDR2 FVKESK. CDR3 length: 16 residues.

The CDR3: CASSVGAGGGNEQFF. The CDR3 DNA sequence: TGTGCCAGCAGCGTAGGTGCGGGAGGCGGCAATGAGCAGTTCTTC. The rearrangement uses TRBV9 and TRBJ2-1; the match to TRBD2 covers 8 bases. The V gene's germline CDR1 is SGDLS and CDR2 YYNGEE. V trimming: 0 bases; J trimming: 6 bases; junction bases outside the gene matches: 5. The CDR3 loop spans 15 amino acids.

This clone was counted once. J is TRBJ1-2 and V is TRBV29-1; 8 positions agree with TRBD1. Germline CDR1 and CDR2: SQVTM and ANQGSEA. With 7 bases clipped from V and 1 base from J, the junction kept 5 bases outside the gene matches. This CDR3 is built from 13 residues. For the CDR3, the DNA is TGCAGCGCCACAGGACAGGGTAACTATGGCTACACCTTC. This gives the protein CSATGQGNYGYTF.

This chain connects TRBV4-1 to TRBJ1-5; 8 bases line up with TRBD1. The V segment lost 4 bases and the J segment 0 bases; nucleotides outside the gene matches: 5. The CDR3 has 16 residues. Germline CDR1 MGHRA, CDR2 YSYEKL. The CDR3 region is CASSRAQGVSNQPQHF. CDR3 nucleotides: TGCGCCAGCAGCCGAGCACAGGGGGTTAGCAATCAGCCCCAGCATTTT.

V usage is TRBV4-2 and J usage is TRBJ2-3, with a weak D call TRBD2 (5 bases). CDR1 and CDR2 (germline): LGHNA, YNFKEQ. The CDR3 runs 13 residues. Trimming cost V 0 bases and J 8 bases, with 9 bases left between them. The CDR3 here is CASSQDPGGTQYF. For the CDR3, the DNA is TGTGCCAGCAGCCAAGATCCAGGAGGTACGCAGTATTTT.

This clone was detected once. The chain uses TRBV15 and TRBJ2-2; 8 nucleotides align to TRBD2. The CDR3 extends over 15 amino acids. Trimming removed 8 bases from V and 3 bases from J; junction bases left unmatched: 8. Per the germline V gene, CDR1 is LNHNV and CDR2 is YYDKDF (reference sequence). The CDR3 sequence is CATVGREAYTGELFF. For the CDR3, the DNA is TGTGCCACCGTGGGGCGGGAGGCCTACACCGGGGAGCTGTTTTTT.